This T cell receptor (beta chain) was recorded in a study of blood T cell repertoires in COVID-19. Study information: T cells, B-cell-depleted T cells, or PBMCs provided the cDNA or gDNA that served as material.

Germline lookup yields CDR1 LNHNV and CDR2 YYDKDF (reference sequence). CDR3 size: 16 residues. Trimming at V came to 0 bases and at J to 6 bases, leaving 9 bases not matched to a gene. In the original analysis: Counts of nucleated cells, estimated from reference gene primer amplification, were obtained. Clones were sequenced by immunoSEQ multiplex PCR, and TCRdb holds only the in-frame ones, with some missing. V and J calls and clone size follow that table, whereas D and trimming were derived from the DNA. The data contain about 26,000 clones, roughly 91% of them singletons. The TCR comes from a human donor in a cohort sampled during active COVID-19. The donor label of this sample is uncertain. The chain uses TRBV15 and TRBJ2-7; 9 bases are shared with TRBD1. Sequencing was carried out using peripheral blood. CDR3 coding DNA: TGTGCCACCAGCAGAGATAACACAGGGGGCTTGGGCGAGCAGTACTTC. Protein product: CATSRDNTGGLGEQYF.